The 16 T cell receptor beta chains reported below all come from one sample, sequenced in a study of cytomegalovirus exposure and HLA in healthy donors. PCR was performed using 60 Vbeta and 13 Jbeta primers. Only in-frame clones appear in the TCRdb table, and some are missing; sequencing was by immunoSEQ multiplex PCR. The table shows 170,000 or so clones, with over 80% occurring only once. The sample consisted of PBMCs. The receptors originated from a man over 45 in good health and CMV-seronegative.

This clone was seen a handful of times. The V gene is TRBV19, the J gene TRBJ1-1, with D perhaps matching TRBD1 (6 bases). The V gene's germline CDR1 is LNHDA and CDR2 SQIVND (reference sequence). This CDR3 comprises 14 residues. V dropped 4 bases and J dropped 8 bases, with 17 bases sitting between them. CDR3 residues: CASSRYRERGEAFF. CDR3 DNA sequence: TGTGCCAGTAGTAGATACAGGGAGAGGGGGGAAGCTTTCTTT. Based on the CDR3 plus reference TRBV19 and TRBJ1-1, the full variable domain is DGGITQSPKYLFRKEGQNVTLSCEQNLNHDAMYWYRQDPGQGLRLIYYSQIVNDFQKGDIAEGYSVSREKKESFPLTVTSAQKNPTAFYLCASSRYRERGEAFFGQGTRLTVV.

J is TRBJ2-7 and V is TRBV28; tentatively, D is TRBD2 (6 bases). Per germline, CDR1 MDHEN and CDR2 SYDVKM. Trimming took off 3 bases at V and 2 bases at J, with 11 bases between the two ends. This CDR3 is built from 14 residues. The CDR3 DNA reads TGTGCCAGCAGTTTGTTGGGCGGGACCTACGAGCAGTACTTC. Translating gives CASSLLGGTYEQYF. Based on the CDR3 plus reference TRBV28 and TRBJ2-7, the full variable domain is DVKVTQSSRYLVKRTGEKVFLECVQDMDHENMFWYRQDPGLGLRLIYFSYDVKMKEKGDIPEGYSVSREKKERFSLILESASTNQTSMYLCASSLLGGTYEQYFGPGTRLTVT.

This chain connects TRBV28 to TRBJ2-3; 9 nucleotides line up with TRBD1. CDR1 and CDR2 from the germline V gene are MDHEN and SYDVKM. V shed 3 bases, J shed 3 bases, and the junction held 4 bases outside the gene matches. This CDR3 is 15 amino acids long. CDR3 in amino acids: CASSFGTGSTDTQYF. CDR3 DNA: TGTGCCAGCAGTTTCGGGACAGGGTCTACAGATACGCAGTATTTT.

CDR3 nucleotide sequence: TGCGCCAGCAGCTTTTCCGGGGGACTTGAGACCCAGTACTTC. It is translated as CASSFSGGLETQYF. The rearrangement uses TRBV5-1 and TRBJ2-5; D is perhaps TRBD2 (6 bases). Germline V gives CDR1 SGHRS, CDR2 YFSETQ. The ends were cut back, 2 bases at V and 5 bases at J, with 13 bases in the middle. The CDR3 runs to 14 residues.

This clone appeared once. The CDR3 loop is CASSRDRPSGNTIYF. CDR3 DNA sequence: TGTGCCAGCAGCCGGGACAGGCCCTCTGGAAACACCATATATTTT. The chain uses TRBV6-5 and TRBJ1-3; 8 bases line up with TRBD1. The CDR3 runs to 15 residues. V lost 6 bases to trimming and J lost 0 bases; unmatched junction nucleotides: 4. Per germline, CDR1 MNHEY and CDR2 SVGAGI.

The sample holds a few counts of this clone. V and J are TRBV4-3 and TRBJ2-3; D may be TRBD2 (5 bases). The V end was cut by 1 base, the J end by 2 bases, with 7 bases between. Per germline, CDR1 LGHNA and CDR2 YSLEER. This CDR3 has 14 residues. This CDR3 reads CASSQGGNTDTQYF. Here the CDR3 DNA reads TGCGCCAGCAGCCAAGGAGGGAACACAGATACGCAGTATTTT.

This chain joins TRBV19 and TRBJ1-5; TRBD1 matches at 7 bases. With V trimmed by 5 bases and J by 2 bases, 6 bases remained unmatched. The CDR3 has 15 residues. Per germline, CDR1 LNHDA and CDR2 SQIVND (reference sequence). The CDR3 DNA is TGTGCCAGTAGTTCTCAGGGGGGTGGCAATCAGCCCCAGCATTTT. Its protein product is CASSSQGGGNQPQHF.

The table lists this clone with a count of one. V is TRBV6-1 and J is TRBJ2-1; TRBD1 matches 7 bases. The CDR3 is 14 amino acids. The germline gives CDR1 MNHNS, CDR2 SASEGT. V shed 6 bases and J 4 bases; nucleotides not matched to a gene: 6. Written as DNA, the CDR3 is TGTGCCAGCAGCGGACAGGTGTCGTACAATGAGCAGTTCTTC. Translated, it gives CASSGQVSYNEQFF.

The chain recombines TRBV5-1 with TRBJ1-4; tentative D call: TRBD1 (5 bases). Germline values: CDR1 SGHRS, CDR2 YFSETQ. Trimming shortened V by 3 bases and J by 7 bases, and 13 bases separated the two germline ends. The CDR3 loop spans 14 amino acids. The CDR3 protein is CASSSFLGGEKLFF. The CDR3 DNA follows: TGCGCCAGCAGCTCATTTCTGGGGGGTGAAAAACTGTTTTTT.

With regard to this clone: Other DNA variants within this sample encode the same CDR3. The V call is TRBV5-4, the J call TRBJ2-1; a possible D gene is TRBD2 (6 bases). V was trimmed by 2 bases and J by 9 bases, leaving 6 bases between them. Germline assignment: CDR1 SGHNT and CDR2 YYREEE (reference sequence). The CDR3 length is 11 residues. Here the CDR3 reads CASSLLAEQFF. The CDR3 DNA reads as TGTGCCAGCAGCTTACTAGCTGAGCAGTTCTTC. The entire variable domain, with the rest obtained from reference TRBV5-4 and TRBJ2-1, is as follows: ETGVTQSPTHLIKTRGQQVTLRCSSQSGHNTVSWYQQALGQGPQFIFQYYREEENGRGNFPPRFSGLQFPNYSSELNVNALELDDSALYLCASSLLAEQFFGPGTRLTVL.

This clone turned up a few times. CDR3 region: CAISEGVNNEQYF. DNA of the CDR3: TGTGCCATCAGTGAAGGGGTCAACAACGAGCAGTACTTC. This chain uses TRBV10-3 with TRBJ2-7; D is perhaps TRBD1 (5 bases). V dropped 3 bases and J dropped 5 bases, with 11 bases sitting between them. The CDR3 loop spans 13 amino acids. The germline gives CDR1 ENHRY, CDR2 SYGVKD.

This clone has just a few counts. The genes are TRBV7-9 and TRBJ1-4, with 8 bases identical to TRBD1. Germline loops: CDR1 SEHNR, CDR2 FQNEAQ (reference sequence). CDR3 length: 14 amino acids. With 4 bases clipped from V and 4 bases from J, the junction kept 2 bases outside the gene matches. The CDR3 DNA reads TGTGCCAGCAGCTCCGGACAGGGTAATGAAAAACTGTTTTTT. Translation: CASSSGQGNEKLFF.

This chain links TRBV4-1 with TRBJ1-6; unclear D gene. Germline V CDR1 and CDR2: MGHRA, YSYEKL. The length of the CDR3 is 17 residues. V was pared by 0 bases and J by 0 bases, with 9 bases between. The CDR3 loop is CASSQERSISYNSPLHF. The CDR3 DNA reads TGCGCCAGCAGCCAAGAACGGTCGATCTCCTATAATTCACCCCTCCACTTT.

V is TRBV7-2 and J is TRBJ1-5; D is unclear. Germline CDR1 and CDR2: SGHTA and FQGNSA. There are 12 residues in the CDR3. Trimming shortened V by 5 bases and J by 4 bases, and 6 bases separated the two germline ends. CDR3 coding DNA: TGTGCCAGCAGCCGTCCTAATCAGCCCCAGCATTTT. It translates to CASSRPNQPQHF.

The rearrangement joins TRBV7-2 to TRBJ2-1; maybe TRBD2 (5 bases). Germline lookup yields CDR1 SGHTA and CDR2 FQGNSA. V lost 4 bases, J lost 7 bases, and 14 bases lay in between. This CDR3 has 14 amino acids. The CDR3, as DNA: TGTGCCAGCAGCTCCCCTAGCCTCGGAAATGAGCAGTTCTTC. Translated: CASSSPSLGNEQFF.

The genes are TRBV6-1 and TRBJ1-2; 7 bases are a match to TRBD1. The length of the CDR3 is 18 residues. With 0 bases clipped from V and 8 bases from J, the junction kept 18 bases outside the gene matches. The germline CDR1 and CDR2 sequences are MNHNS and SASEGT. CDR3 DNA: TGTGCCAGCAGTGAAGCGCCCTACTCGGACAGGATATCCCGCGGCTACACCTTC. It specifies CASSEAPYSDRISRGYTF.